A selection of T cell receptor beta chains follows, all from one sample in a study of PD-L1 blockade in urothelial cancer. Profiled with immunoSEQ multiplex PCR; TCRdb holds only in-frame clones, not every one. The table includes about 88,000 clones, more than 85% detected once. The sample was PBMCs, taken around atezolizumab (anti-PD-L1) treatment. The receptors shown here come from a man aged 60-69 years with urothelial cancer. The conserved cysteine and the conserved F or W are not part of the CDR3 here. The D gene is left open where the match is weak.

j_call	d_call	v_call	cdr3_aa
TRBJ1-2	NA	TRBV6-1	ASSAGANYGYT
TRBJ2-6	NA	TRBV28	ASSSGAPSFGANVLT
TRBJ1-2	NA	TRBV5-4	ASSLGGGFNYGYT
TRBJ2-1	TRBD2	TRBV5-4	ASSLGAGGPSEQF
TRBJ2-6	NA	TRBV7-2	ASSFRIGSGANVLT
TRBJ1-2	TRBD1	TRBV7-2	ASSSISGQGSFGGYT
TRBJ2-7	TRBD1	TRBV12-5	ETGSSYEQY
TRBJ2-3	NA	TRBV2	ASSWAGLRDTQY
TRBJ1-4	TRBD1	TRBV27	ASSTGTGAGNEKLF
TRBJ1-1	NA	TRBV6-1	ASSERTTAIKEAF
TRBJ1-2	TRBD1	TRBV19	ASSGDSDGDRGFGHGYT
TRBJ2-1	NA	TRBV5-4	ASSLIAGNVRNEQF
TRBJ2-5	TRBD2	TRBV5-4	ASSLMSGNQETQY
TRBJ2-5	NA	TRBV7-2	ASSIRDSRQTQY
TRBJ1-6	NA	TRBV5-1	ASSLDPTNSPLH
TRBJ2-1	TRBD1	TRBV23-1	ASRKTGAGNEQF
TRBJ1-5	NA	TRBV5-6	ASSLGAGIENQPQH
TRBJ2-7	TRBD2	TRBV7-2	ASSLSAGVPSYEQY
TRBJ1-6	TRBD1	TRBV5-1	ASRTGDNSPLH
TRBJ2-7	TRBD1	TRBV5-8	ASSRDSNPYEQY
TRBJ2-2	NA	TRBV7-7	ASSLRSPGAGGGELF
TRBJ2-1	NA	TRBV18	ASSPRATSDVEQF
TRBJ2-1	TRBD2	TRBV5-5	ASSFGLAEQF
TRBJ1-1	NA	TRBV30	AWSVLTGNTEAF
TRBJ1-1	NA	TRBV7-2	ASSLEEESEAF
TRBJ2-1	TRBD1	TRBV6-1	ASRRGQGSNEQF
TRBJ2-5	NA	TRBV19	ASSTQVPAPETQY
TRBJ2-7	NA	TRBV2	ASSGATYEQY
TRBJ1-1	NA	TRBV19	ASLQGRNTEAF
TRBJ2-5	NA	TRBV7-9	ASSSRRGAVQETQY
TRBJ1-6	TRBD1	TRBV7-9	ASSLDGTGRSPLH
TRBJ1-2	TRBD1	TRBV5-1	ASSLESDRGYGYT
TRBJ2-5	NA	TRBV6-5	ASSPAAFRQETQY
TRBJ1-4	TRBD1	TRBV4-3	ASSPEQGAQKLF
TRBJ2-5	NA	TRBV11-2	ASSRRTPQETQY
TRBJ2-7	TRBD2	TRBV27	ASSSSFIAGDIYEQY
TRBJ2-5	TRBD2	TRBV11-1	ASSRGLAGGGETQY
TRBJ2-7	TRBD1	TRBV4-3	ASSQDYDRGAYEQY
TRBJ1-5	NA	TRBV2	ASSVQGNNQPQH
TRBJ2-7	TRBD2	TRBV19	ASSLRGGRREGVKQY
TRBJ2-1	NA	TRBV30	AWSGPGEREQF
TRBJ1-2	TRBD1	TRBV2	ASRDIKTGGAFYGYT
TRBJ2-3	NA	TRBV5-1	ASSRTPADTQY
TRBJ2-7	NA	TRBV18	ASSPQGTLEQY
TRBJ1-4	TRBD1	TRBV4-1	ASSLNPGQTNEKLF
TRBJ1-4	NA	TRBV11-2	ASSLGGVRNEKLF
TRBJ1-5	NA	TRBV5-1	ASSLVQGEESNQPQH
TRBJ2-7	NA	TRBV28	ASSPPTGPDYYEQY
TRBJ2-1	TRBD1	TRBV4-3	ASSQDGQGHNEQF
TRBJ1-1	TRBD1	TRBV5-1	ASSLGTGGTEAF
TRBJ2-5	TRBD2	TRBV25-1	ASRPTSGGETQY